One and the same sample provided the 26 T cell receptor beta chains below, sequenced in a study of CD8 T cells in ankylosing spondylitis. In TCRdb, the 5' RACE reads were re-called with MiXCR into one record per CDR3 protein. The sample carries a few hundred thousand distinct CDR3 sequences, roughly 22% recorded once. Sequencing input: blood, either unsorted or a sorted T cell fraction (not recorded which). The receptors stem from a male donor with ankylosing spondylitis or in good health (not recorded which).

CDR3 sequence reads: CASSQERPFRGNEQFF. Here the CDR3 DNA reads TGTGCCAGCAGCCAAGAACGGCCGTTCAGGGGGAATGAGCAGTTCTTC. V gene TRBV3-1 combines with J gene TRBJ2-1; 7 nucleotides agree with TRBD1. This CDR3 has 16 amino acids. V shed 0 bases and J 7 bases; nucleotides not matched to a gene: 9. Germline V lookup: CDR1 LGHDT, CDR2 YNNKEL (reference sequence).

This clonotype turned up a few times. The J gene is TRBJ2-7, the V gene TRBV20-1, with a weak D call TRBD2 (5 bases). The V and J ends lost 3 bases and 3 bases respectively, with 12 bases between them. Germline assignment: CDR1 DFQATT and CDR2 SNEGSKA (reference sequence). The CDR3 spans 13 residues. CDR3: CSARRTADYEQYF. The CDR3 coding sequence is TGCAGTGCTAGGAGAACAGCGGACTACGAGCAGTACTTC.

The table lists this clonotype with a few counts. In nucleotides, the CDR3 is TGCAGTGCTAGAGATGTGAACTACAAACCCCGTGCTAGCGGGGGGGTGGATAACCCCTACGAGCAGTACTTC. As protein: CSARDVNYKPRASGGVDNPYEQYF. The chain combines TRBV20-1 with TRBJ2-7; 12 bases agree with TRBD2. Trimming cost V 0 bases and J 2 bases; bases outside gene matches: 29. The CDR3 is made up of 24 amino acids. The germline V gene encodes CDR1 DFQATT and CDR2 SNEGSKA (reference sequence).

J is TRBJ1-1 and V is TRBV27; TRBD1 matches at 9 bases. The V gene's germline CDR1 is MNHEY and CDR2 SMNVEV (reference sequence). V shed 6 bases and J 2 bases; nucleotides not matched to a gene: 7. The CDR3 runs 15 residues. The CDR3 bases are TGTGCCAGCAGGCCGGACAGGGGCTATAACACTGAAGCTTTCTTT. It specifies CASRPDRGYNTEAFF.

The chain joins TRBV2 to TRBJ2-2; D may be TRBD2 (5 bases). The CDR3 contains 13 residues. CDR1 is SNHLY, CDR2 FYNNEI, per germline. The germline V and J ends were trimmed by 7 bases and 2 bases, with 8 bases remaining between them. CDR3 DNA: TGTGCCAGCAAGGACTCTAACACCGGGGAGCTGTTTTTT. Protein product: CASKDSNTGELFF.

In this sample, this clonotype turned up a few times. The chain employs TRBV20-1 and TRBJ2-7; 7 bases agree with TRBD2. The CDR3 contains 12 residues. V shed 4 bases and J 1 base; nucleotides not matched to a gene: 1. The germline gives CDR1 DFQATT, CDR2 SNEGSKA (reference sequence). CDR3 sequence (DNA): TGCAGTGCTATGGGGGGGTCCTACGAGCAGTACTTC. Its translation is CSAMGGSYEQYF.

This clonotype was recorded a few times. The chain joins TRBV28 to TRBJ2-1, with no clear D. The CDR3 covers 15 residues. Germline CDR1 MDHEN, CDR2 SYDVKM. With 1 base removed from V and 6 bases from J, the gap between germline ends came to 13 bases. The CDR3 sequence is CASSLYVGGPNEQFF. The CDR3 DNA sequence: TGTGCCAGCAGTTTATATGTCGGCGGTCCCAATGAGCAGTTCTTC.

Regarding this clonotype: This may be a read error, as it is one base from a much larger clone. The chain employs TRBV7-9 and TRBJ2-3, with D possibly being TRBD1 or TRBD2 (6 bases each). The CDR3 is 15 amino acids. Trimming pared 1 base from V and 2 bases from J, leaving 10 bases between. Germline CDR1 reads SEHNR; CDR2 reads FQNEAQ (reference sequence). For the CDR3, the DNA is TGTGCCAGCAGCTTAGAGGGGGGCCCCACAGATACGCAGTATTTT. Translation gives CASSLEGGPTDTQYF.

V and J are TRBV6-1 and TRBJ2-3; TRBD1 aligns across 8 bases. V was clipped by 3 bases and J by 4 bases; unmatched bases: 9. The CDR3 contains 16 residues. Germline assignment: CDR1 MNHNS and CDR2 SASEGT. This chain's CDR3 is CASSDYPGQVADTQYF. In nucleotides, the CDR3 is TGTGCCAGCAGTGACTACCCGGGACAGGTCGCAGATACGCAGTATTTT.

The rearrangement uses TRBV7-9 and TRBJ2-3, with TRBD2 matching over 7 bases. V shed 11 bases, J shed 3 bases, and the junction held 11 bases outside the gene matches. Per the germline V gene, CDR1 is SEHNR and CDR2 is FQNEAQ (reference sequence). This CDR3 contains 14 residues. The CDR3 reads CASRERGLTDTQYF. The CDR3 nucleotides read TGTGCCTCAAGGGAGCGGGGTTTGACAGATACGCAGTATTTT.

This clonotype was seen a few times. The rearrangement links TRBV10-3 to TRBJ2-7, with D possibly being TRBD1 (5 bases). Germline lookup yields CDR1 ENHRY and CDR2 SYGVKD. The germline V and J ends were trimmed by 2 bases and 0 bases, with 11 bases remaining between them. This CDR3 has 15 residues. CDR3 amino acids: CAISEVGASSYEQYF. The CDR3 DNA is TGTGCCATCAGTGAGGTTGGGGCGAGCTCCTACGAGCAGTACTTC.

This clonotype was detected only a few times. The DNA for the CDR3 is TGTGCCAGCAGCGGGGACAGGGGAGCTCCTTGGGAGACCCAGTACTTC. Its protein is CASSGDRGAPWETQYF. V usage is TRBV7-9 and J usage is TRBJ2-5; 10 nucleotides match TRBD1. The CDR3 length is 16 residues. With 5 bases clipped from V and 5 bases from J, the junction kept 11 bases outside the gene matches. In germline, CDR1 is SEHNR, CDR2 FQNEAQ (reference sequence).

V gene TRBV10-2 combines with J gene TRBJ2-3; 11 nucleotides line up with TRBD2. The CDR3 consists of 17 residues. From germline, CDR1 is WSHSY and CDR2 SAAADI. The V and J ends lost 2 bases and 2 bases, in that order; junction bases with no gene match: 6. The CDR3 here is CASSERASGGFTDTQYF. The CDR3, as DNA: TGCGCCAGCAGTGAGCGGGCTAGCGGGGGGTTCACAGATACGCAGTATTTT.

Only a few counts were recorded for this clonotype. The V and J genes are TRBV24-1 and TRBJ2-7, with 11 bases lining up with TRBD1. The CDR3 is 17 residues long. Germline assignment: CDR1 KGHDR and CDR2 SFDVKD. V lost 3 bases to trimming and J lost 0 bases; unmatched junction nucleotides: 6. The CDR3 protein is CATSDKPGQGGSYEQYF. The CDR3 nucleotides read TGTGCCACCAGTGATAAACCGGGACAGGGGGGCTCCTACGAGCAGTACTTC.

This chain connects TRBV12-3 or TRBV12-4 to TRBJ1-2; weak D call: TRBD1 (6 bases). Trimming took 5 bases from V and 4 from J, leaving 17 bases between them. The CDR3 totals 15 residues. CDR3 residues: CASSLSPGQPYGYTF. CDR3 in DNA: TGTGCCAGCAGTCTAAGCCCCGGACAGCCCTATGGCTACACCTTC.

This chain joins TRBV12-3 or TRBV12-4 and TRBJ2-5; D is perhaps TRBD1 (6 bases). Trimming took off 2 bases at V and 4 bases at J, with 11 bases between the two ends. This CDR3 is built from 14 residues. The CDR3 here is CASSLRNRAETQYF. Here the CDR3 DNA reads TGTGCCAGCAGTTTACGAAACAGGGCAGAGACCCAGTACTTC.

The sample holds a few counts of this clonotype. The chain couples TRBV10-2 to TRBJ2-5; D perhaps matches TRBD2 (6 bases). The germline V and J ends were trimmed by 7 bases and 1 base, with 13 bases remaining between them. This CDR3 is 14 amino acids long. Germline V gene sequence: CDR1 WSHSY, CDR2 SAAADI. CDR3 DNA sequence: TGCGCCAGCACCAAGGAGGGTATCCAAGAGACCCAGTACTTC. It encodes CASTKEGIQETQYF.

This clonotype was detected a few times. The chain employs TRBV3-1 and TRBJ2-1; possibly TRBD2 for D (5 bases). This CDR3 is 15 amino acids long. V shed 0 bases and J shed 6 bases, with 12 bases lying between them. Germline-derived CDR1 and CDR2 are LGHDT and YNNKEL (reference sequence). The CDR3 spells CASSQDLQAVNEQFF. The CDR3 coding sequence is TGTGCCAGCAGCCAAGATCTCCAAGCGGTCAATGAGCAGTTCTTC.

In its sample, this clonotype was seen a few times. The rearrangement joins TRBV7-9 to TRBJ2-5, with D perhaps TRBD1 or TRBD2 (6 bases each). V lost 1 base to trimming and J lost 5 bases, with 14 bases between them. The CDR3 sequence is 15 residues long. Per germline, CDR1 SEHNR and CDR2 FQNEAQ (reference sequence). The DNA for the CDR3 is TGTGCCAGCAGCTTAGGGACGGGGGCTGAGGAGACCCAGTACTTC. It encodes CASSLGTGAEETQYF.

The chain uses TRBV29-1 and TRBJ2-1; tentative D call: TRBD1 (6 bases). The V gene's germline CDR1 is SQVTM and CDR2 ANQGSEA. The V end lost 0 bases, the J end lost 0 bases, and 24 bases lay between the germline ends. CDR3 length: 20 residues. Written as DNA, the CDR3 is TGCAGCGTTGAAGACCAATCCGGGACAAGGCGTTTGAGCTCCTACAATGAGCAGTTCTTC. Its translation: CSVEDQSGTRRLSSYNEQFF.

This chain connects TRBV6-1 to TRBJ2-7; 11 bases fit TRBD1. The CDR3 is 15 amino acids. With V trimmed by 6 bases and J by 3 bases, 7 bases remained unmatched. Germline V lookup: CDR1 MNHNS, CDR2 SASEGT. The CDR3 reads CASRGTGTGGYEQYF. CDR3 sequence (DNA): TGTGCCAGCAGAGGAACCGGGACAGGGGGCTACGAGCAGTACTTC.

This clonotype was seen a handful of times. The chain links TRBV10-3 to TRBJ1-1; perhaps TRBD1 as D (6 bases). The CDR3 length is 13 residues. Trimming shortened V by 3 bases and J by 8 bases, and 13 bases separated the two germline ends. CDR1 is ENHRY, CDR2 SYGVKD, per germline. In DNA form, the CDR3 reads TGTGCCATCAGTGATCAAGGGGGAGGAGAAGCTTTCTTT. Translating it yields CAISDQGGGEAFF.

The chain joins TRBV20-1 to TRBJ2-7; no clear D. The CDR3 totals 13 residues. Trimming took 0 bases from V and 4 from J, leaving 10 bases between them. CDR1 and CDR2 from the germline V gene are DFQATT and SNEGSKA (reference sequence). CDR3 residues: CSARDRGKYEQYF. In nucleotides, the CDR3 is TGCAGTGCTAGAGATCGTGGGAAGTACGAGCAGTACTTC.

The rearrangement links TRBV7-6 to TRBJ2-7; D is uncertain. The germline CDR1 and CDR2 sequences are SGHVS and FNYEAQ. The CDR3 extends over 15 amino acids. V was clipped by 1 base and J by 0 bases, with 10 bases between them. In DNA form, the CDR3 reads TGTGCCAGCAGCTTAGAGATGGCCAGCTCCTACGAGCAGTACTTC. The encoded protein is CASSLEMASSYEQYF.

In its sample, this clonotype was seen a few times. CDR3 protein: CASSQGDGSYEQYF. The DNA for the CDR3 is TGCGCCAGCAGCCAAGGGGACGGCTCCTACGAGCAGTACTTC. The rearrangement uses TRBV4-1 and TRBJ2-7; perhaps D is TRBD1 or TRBD2 (5 bases each). V was cut by 1 base and J by 0 bases, with 7 bases left in between. The CDR3 consists of 14 residues. The germline V gene encodes CDR1 MGHRA and CDR2 YSYEKL.

V is TRBV7-2 and J is TRBJ2-7; D might be TRBD1 or TRBD2, each matching 5 bases. Germline lookup yields CDR1 SGHTA and CDR2 FQGNSA. V was trimmed by 5 bases and J by 3 bases, leaving 17 bases between them. The CDR3 has 15 amino acids. In DNA form, the CDR3 reads TGTGCCAGCAGCCTAGAGAGAGGGGTTCTCTACGAGCAGTACTTC. It codes for CASSLERGVLYEQYF.